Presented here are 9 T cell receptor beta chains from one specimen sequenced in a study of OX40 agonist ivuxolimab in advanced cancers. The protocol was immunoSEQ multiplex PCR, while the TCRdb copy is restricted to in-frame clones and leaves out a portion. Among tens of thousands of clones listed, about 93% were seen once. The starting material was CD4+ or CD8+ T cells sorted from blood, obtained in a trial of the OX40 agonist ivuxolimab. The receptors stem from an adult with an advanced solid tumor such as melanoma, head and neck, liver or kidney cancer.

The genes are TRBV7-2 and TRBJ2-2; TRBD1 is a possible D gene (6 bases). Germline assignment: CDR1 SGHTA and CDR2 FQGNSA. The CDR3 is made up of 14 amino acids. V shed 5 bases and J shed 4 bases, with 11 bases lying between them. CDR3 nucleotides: TGTGCCAGCAGCCAAGGACAGTCCACCGGGGAGCTGTTTTTT. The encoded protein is CASSQGQSTGELFF.

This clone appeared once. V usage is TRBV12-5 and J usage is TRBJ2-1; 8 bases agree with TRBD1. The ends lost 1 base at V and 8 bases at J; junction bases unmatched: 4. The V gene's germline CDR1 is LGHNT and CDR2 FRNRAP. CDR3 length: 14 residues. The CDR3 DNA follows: TGTGCTAGTGGTTTGGGACAGGGGTACGATGAGCAGTTCTTC. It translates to CASGLGQGYDEQFF.

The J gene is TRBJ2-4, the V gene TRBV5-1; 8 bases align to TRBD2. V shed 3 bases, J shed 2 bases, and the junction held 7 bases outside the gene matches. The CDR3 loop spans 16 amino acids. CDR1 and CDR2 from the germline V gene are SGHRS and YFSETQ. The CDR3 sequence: CASSSSGGATKNIQYF. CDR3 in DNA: TGCGCCAGCAGCTCGTCCGGGGGGGCAACCAAAAACATTCAGTACTTC.

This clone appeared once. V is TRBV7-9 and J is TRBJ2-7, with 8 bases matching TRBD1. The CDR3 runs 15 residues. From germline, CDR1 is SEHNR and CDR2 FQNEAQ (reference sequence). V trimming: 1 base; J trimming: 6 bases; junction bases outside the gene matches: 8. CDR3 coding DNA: TGTGCCAGCAGCTTAGAAATACAGGGGGGAGGCGAGCAGTACTTC. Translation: CASSLEIQGGGEQYF.

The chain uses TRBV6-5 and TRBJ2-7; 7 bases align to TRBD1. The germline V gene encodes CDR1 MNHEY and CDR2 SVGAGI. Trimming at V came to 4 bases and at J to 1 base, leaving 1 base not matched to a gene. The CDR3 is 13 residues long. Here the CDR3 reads CASSSGQSYEQYF. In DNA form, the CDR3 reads TGTGCCAGCAGTTCGGGACAGTCCTACGAGCAGTACTTC.

The DNA of the CDR3 is TGTGCTAGTGGTTTGGAGACTAGCGGGAGGAGTCCCGGGGAGCTGTTTTTT. Translation gives CASGLETSGRSPGELFF. The V and J genes are TRBV12-5 and TRBJ2-2; 13 bases fit TRBD2. Per germline, CDR1 LGHNT and CDR2 FRNRAP. This CDR3 is built from 17 residues. Unmatched junction bases numbered 5, after V lost 1 base and J lost 6 bases.

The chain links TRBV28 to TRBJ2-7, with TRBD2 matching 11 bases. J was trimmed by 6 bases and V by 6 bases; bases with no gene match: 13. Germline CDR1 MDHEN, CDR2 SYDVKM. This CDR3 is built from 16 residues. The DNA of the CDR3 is TGTGCCAGCAGCCTATTACTAGCGGGGGTTTTTATCGAGCAGTACTTC. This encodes CASSLLLAGVFIEQYF.

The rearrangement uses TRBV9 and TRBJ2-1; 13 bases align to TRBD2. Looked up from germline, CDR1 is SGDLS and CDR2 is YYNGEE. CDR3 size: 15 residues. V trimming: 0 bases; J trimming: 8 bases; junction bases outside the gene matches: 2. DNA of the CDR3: TGTGCCAGCAGCGTAGGGACTAGCGGGAGTCATGAGCAGTTCTTC. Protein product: CASSVGTSGSHEQFF.

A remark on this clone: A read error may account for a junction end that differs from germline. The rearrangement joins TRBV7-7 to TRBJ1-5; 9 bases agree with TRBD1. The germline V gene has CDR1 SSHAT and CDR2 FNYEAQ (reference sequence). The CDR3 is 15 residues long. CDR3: CASSLMDRGIQPQHF. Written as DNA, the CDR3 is TGTGCTAGCAGCTTAATGGACAGGGGAATTCAGCCCCAGCATTTT.